This T cell receptor (beta chain) came from a study of immune heterogeneity within non-small cell lung tumors. This CDR3 spans 16 amino acids. V lost 3 bases and J lost 4; bases outside the gene matches: 11. The germline gives CDR1 LGHDT, CDR2 YNNKEL (reference sequence). For each sample, template was roughly 640 ng of bulk tumor genomic DNA. Far-apart biopsies, several per primary tumor, were taken during surgery. Newly diagnosed with untreated non-small cell lung cancer, the patients underwent curative surgery. It was with 32 V and 13 J primers that multiplex PCR amplified TCR beta CDR3. Each CDR3 protein is one row after TCRdb ran MiXCR on the multiplex PCR reads. Here the sample spans approximately 20,000 distinct CDR3 sequences, 25% to 35% being singletons.

This TCR was sampled from a man aged 35 to 55 with non-small cell lung cancer. Specimen: lung tumor tissue. The V and J genes are TRBV3-1 and TRBJ1-2; 7 nucleotides align to TRBD1. The CDR3 here is CASSQAGTALVYGYTF. CDR3 coding DNA: TGTGCCAGCAGCCAGGCCGGGACAGCCTTGGTCTATGGCTACACCTTC.